This T cell receptor (beta chain) was observed in a study of blood T cell repertoires in COVID-19. Authors' methods: Scientists estimated how many nucleated cells there were by amplifying reference gene primers. TCRdb's table, derived via immunoSEQ multiplex PCR, lists solely in-frame clones and lacks some. The D gene and trimming were derived from the DNA, and the V and J assignments and clone size from that table. This sample yields tens of thousands of clones, of which about 80% are seen a single time; about 20% belongs to the top ten. This receptor was taken from a man in his thirties or forties with COVID-19, enrolled during active disease. The sequencing sample was made of peripheral blood.

This chain's CDR3 is CSGLNNYGYTF. The CDR3 coding sequence is TGCAGCGGACTTAATAACTATGGCTACACCTTC. This sequence joins TRBV29-1 and TRBJ1-2; D not certain. V was shortened by 7 bases and J by 1 base, with 7 bases between the two germline ends. Germline V CDR1 and CDR2: SQVTM, ANQGSEA. The CDR3 is 11 residues long.